This T cell receptor beta chain was recovered during a study of blood T cell repertoires in COVID-19. About the research overall: The United States, Italy and Spain supplied acute and convalescent COVID-19 samples. The analysed material was cDNA or gDNA that came from T cells, B-cell-depleted T cells, or PBMCs.

In the study's own analysis: Amplification of reference gene primers was used by the study to estimate nucleated cell counts. Here immunoSEQ multiplex PCR was the method, and the copy in TCRdb shows in-frame clones only, minus some. V and J calls and clone size are copied from that table; D and trimming were computed from the DNA. This sample has around 82,000 clones, with 80% to 95% found just once. V lost 2 bases and J 3 bases, leaving 16 bases between the germline ends. The CDR3 sequence is 17 residues long. Germline V gene data show CDR1 as MGHDK and CDR2 as SYGVNS. This clone appeared a single time.

Sequencing input: peripheral blood. The receptor was derived from a human donor in a cohort sampled during active COVID-19. The V and J genes are TRBV25-1 and TRBJ2-2; a weak D match, TRBD1 (6 bases). The CDR3 here is CASSERLGRGYTGELFF. CDR3 nucleotides: TGTGCCAGCAGTGAACGGCTGGGCAGGGGCTACACCGGGGAGCTGTTTTTT.